These T cell receptor beta chains were read from a single sample in a study of OX40 agonist ivuxolimab in advanced cancers. TCRdb's copy holds only in-frame clones and misses some; the assay was immunoSEQ multiplex PCR. The sample consists of some 74,000 clones, around 89% of them appearing once. The sample was CD4+ or CD8+ T cells sorted from blood, taken in a trial of the OX40 agonist ivuxolimab. The receptors here all came from an adult with an advanced solid tumor such as melanoma, head and neck, liver or kidney cancer. CDR3s include the opening cysteine and the closing phenylalanine or tryptophan. The order of the fields is V gene, clone size, D gene, J gene, CDR3 DNA, CDR3 protein. A D gene is named only where the DNA matches it firmly. Not every row has a clone size; where given, it reads once, few, many or a size class.

>TRBV7-9|few|TRBD2|TRBJ2-7
TGTGCCAGCAGCCCGGGACTAGGCATCTACGAGCAGTACTTC
CASSPGLGIYEQYF
>TRBV11-3|-|-|TRBJ1-1
TGTGCCAGTATGCGGGGTCGGGGAAACACTGAAGCTTTCTTT
CASMRGRGNTEAFF
>TRBV5-1|-|TRBD1|TRBJ1-4
TGCGCCAGCAGCTTGGCCCAGGGGGCGCCTAATGAAAAACTGTTTTTT
CASSLAQGAPNEKLFF
>TRBV7-2|few|-|TRBJ2-7
TGTGCCAGCAGCTCCTCAGGGGTACGCGACGAGCAGTACTTC
CASSSSGVRDEQYF
>TRBV30|-|-|TRBJ2-2
TGTGCCTGGAGTAGGAGGGCCACCGGGGAGCTGTTTTTT
CAWSRRATGELFF
>TRBV19|-|-|TRBJ2-7
TGTGCCAGTAGTACCTCAGGGGCTGAGCAGTACTTC
CASSTSGAEQYF
>TRBV7-2|-|-|TRBJ2-7
TGTGCCAGCAGCTTAACCATATACGAGCAGTACTTC
CASSLTIYEQYF
>TRBV4-2|-|-|TRBJ2-1
TGTGCCAGCAGCCAAGGACCCTTAGTTAGGGGTTTGGACAATGAGCAGTTCTTC
CASSQGPLVRGLDNEQFF
>TRBV30|-|-|TRBJ1-1
TGTGCCTGGAGTGTAAGCACTTACCCCGGGAACACTGAAGCTTTCTTT
CAWSVSTYPGNTEAFF
>TRBV6-5|-|TRBD2|TRBJ2-7
TGTGCCAGCAATACAGCGGGGGGGCCGATCGAGCAGTACTTC
CASNTAGGPIEQYF
>TRBV29-1|once|-|TRBJ2-7
TGCAGCGTTGAAGTGGGGCAGGGCCTTTCCTACGAGCAGTACTTC
CSVEVGQGLSYEQYF
>TRBV28|once|-|TRBJ1-2
TGTGCCAGCAGTTTTCTGAGTAGGGTCTATGGCTACACCTTC
CASSFLSRVYGYTF
>TRBV29-1|-|TRBD1|TRBJ2-5
TGCAGCGCTTGGACTGGGACAGCGTACCAAGAGACCCAGTACTTC
CSAWTGTAYQETQYF
>TRBV11-3|-|TRBD2|TRBJ2-1
TGTGCCAGCAGCCAGACTAGCGGGACATACAATGAGCAGTTCTTC
CASSQTSGTYNEQFF
>TRBV9|-|TRBD1|TRBJ1-2
TGTGCCAGCAGCGTGTCGACAGGGACGGGGGGCTACACCTTC
CASSVSTGTGGYTF
>TRBV19|-|-|TRBJ1-5
TGTGCCAGTAGTATATCAGGGGCCGGTCAGCCCCAGCATTTT
CASSISGAGQPQHF
>TRBV11-1|-|-|TRBJ2-7
TGTGCCAGCAGCTTAGAGCGGGCCTACGAGCAGTACTTC
CASSLERAYEQYF
>TRBV2|-|TRBD2|TRBJ2-5
TGTGCCAGCAGTCCCTTAGCGGGGGGGCCAGGGGAGACCCAGTACTTC
CASSPLAGGPGETQYF
>TRBV15|-|-|TRBJ2-1
TGTGCCACCAGCAGAGATGGGGTCAATGAGCAGTTCTTC
CATSRDGVNEQFF
>TRBV7-8|-|-|TRBJ2-1
TGTGCCAGCAGCCCGCGCGAAGAAAAGGTCTTC
CASSPREEKVF
>TRBV6-6|-|-|TRBJ2-5
TGTGCCAGCAGTTACTCTTGGGGGGGCCGGGAGACCCAGTACTTC
CASSYSWGGRETQYF
>TRBV28|-|-|TRBJ2-3
TGTGCCAGCAGTTTTTATTCCGGGGGCACAGATACGCAGTATTTT
CASSFYSGGTDTQYF
>TRBV28|-|-|TRBJ2-3
TGTGCCAGCAGTGCCGGGACCGCTTTCACAGATACGCAGTATTTT
CASSAGTAFTDTQYF
>TRBV21-1|-|-|TRBJ2-5
TGTGCCAGCAGTGGGGACAGGAACCAAGAGACCCAGTACTTC
CASSGDRNQETQYF
>TRBV21-1|-|-|TRBJ2-7
TGTGCCAGCAGCCCTGAATACCCTAGCAGCGAGCAGTACTTC
CASSPEYPSSEQYF
>TRBV11-3|once|TRBD2|TRBJ2-7
TGTGCCAGCAGAGGGACTAGCGGAGTTTTAGAGCAGTACTTC
CASRGTSGVLEQYF
>TRBV27|-|-|TRBJ2-7
TGTGCCAGCAGTTTATCGTGGGCCAGTTCCTACGAGCAGTACTTC
CASSLSWASSYEQYF
>TRBV19|-|-|TRBJ1-2
TGTGCCAGTAGTATAGGGGGCGAGGGCTATGGCTACACCTTC
CASSIGGEGYGYTF
>TRBV19|-|-|TRBJ1-2
TGTGCCAGTAGTCTCCGGGCCGGGAACTATGGCTACACCTTC
CASSLRAGNYGYTF
>TRBV7-2|-|TRBD2|TRBJ2-7
TGTGCCAGCAGCCTCAATCCTAGCGGGGGGGAGCAGTACTTC
CASSLNPSGGEQYF
>TRBV5-6|-|TRBD1|TRBJ2-5
TGTGCCAGCAGCCACCGTGGGACAGGGCGCGAAGAGACCCAGTACTTC
CASSHRGTGREETQYF
>TRBV27|-|-|TRBJ2-2
TGTGCCAGCAGTTTTTATAAACAGGGATATTACACCGGGGAGCTGTTTTTT
CASSFYKQGYYTGELFF
>TRBV28|few|TRBD1|TRBJ1-2
TGTGCCAGCAGTTTGGGCGGGGTACAGGGGCATGGCTACACCTTC
CASSLGGVQGHGYTF
>TRBV4-1|-|TRBD1|TRBJ2-5
TGCGCCAGCAGCAACGGGGACAGGGAGTTAGAGACCCAGTACTTC
CASSNGDRELETQYF
>TRBV2|-|TRBD1|TRBJ1-4
TGTGCCAGCAGTGAGGCACAGGGGACTGAAAAACTGTTTTTT
CASSEAQGTEKLFF
>TRBV28|-|-|TRBJ2-4
TGTGCCAACCCAGTGCACATTCAGTACTTC
CANPVHIQYF
>TRBV5-6|-|TRBD1|TRBJ1-2
TGTGCCAGCAGCTCCTACCGGACAGGGGAGGACTATGGCTACACCTTC
CASSSYRTGEDYGYTF
>TRBV19|-|-|TRBJ1-1
TGTGCCAGTAGTATCAGTAGACAAGCTTTCTTT
CASSISRQAFF
>TRBV29-1|-|TRBD2|TRBJ2-3
TGCAGCGCCCAGACTAGCGCCACAGATACGCAGTATTTT
CSAQTSATDTQYF
>TRBV27|-|-|TRBJ2-1
TGTGCCAGCAGTCGAGCCCCCCCGGTTTACAATGAGCAGTTCTTC
CASSRAPPVYNEQFF
>TRBV7-8|few|-|TRBJ2-2
TGTGCCAGCAGCTTAAGCTATGCAGGGACATTGATCGGGGAGCTGTTTTTT
CASSLSYAGTLIGELFF
>TRBV5-1|-|-|TRBJ2-3
TGCGCCAGCAGCTTGGTAGTTAGCGGACACACAGATACGCAGTATTTT
CASSLVVSGHTDTQYF
>TRBV6-5|-|-|TRBJ2-3
TGTGCCAGCAGTGACAGGTGGAGCACAGATACGCAGTATTTT
CASSDRWSTDTQYF